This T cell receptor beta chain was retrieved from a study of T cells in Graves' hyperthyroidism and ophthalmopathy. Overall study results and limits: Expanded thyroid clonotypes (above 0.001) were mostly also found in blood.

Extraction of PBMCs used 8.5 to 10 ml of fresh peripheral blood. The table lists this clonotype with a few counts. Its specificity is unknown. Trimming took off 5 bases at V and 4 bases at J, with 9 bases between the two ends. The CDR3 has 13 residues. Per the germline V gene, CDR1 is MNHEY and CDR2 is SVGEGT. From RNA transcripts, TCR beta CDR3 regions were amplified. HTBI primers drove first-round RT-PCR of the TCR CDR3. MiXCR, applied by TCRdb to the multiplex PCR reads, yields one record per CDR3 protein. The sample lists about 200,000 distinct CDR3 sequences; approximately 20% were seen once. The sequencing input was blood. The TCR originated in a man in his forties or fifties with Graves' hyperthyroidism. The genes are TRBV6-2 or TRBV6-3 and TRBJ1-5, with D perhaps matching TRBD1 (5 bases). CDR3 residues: CASSRQNNQPQHF. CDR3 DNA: TGTGCCAGCAGTCGACAGAATAATCAGCCCCAGCATTTT.